This T cell receptor beta chain was documented in a study of cytomegalovirus exposure and HLA in healthy donors. Germline V gene lookup returns CDR1 MNHEY and CDR2 SMNVEV (reference sequence). This CDR3 is 14 amino acids long. V lost 7 bases to trimming and J lost 6 bases; unmatched junction nucleotides: 5. The primer mix had 60 Vbeta and 13 Jbeta primers. Clones were sequenced by immunoSEQ multiplex PCR, and TCRdb holds only the in-frame ones, with some missing. The table records fewer than 250,000 clones, over 75% of them present only once. Notes on the study in general: Most of the CMV-associated TCR beta chains (in a later analysis) appeared to be HLA-restricted.

Comment on this clone: Its antigen is still unknown.

The source is a girl between 2 and 10 years old in good health and CMV-seronegative. This sequence joins TRBV27 and TRBJ1-6; 8 positions agree with TRBD1. The material sequenced was PBMCs. DNA for the CDR3: TGTGCCAGCAACACAGGGGGTCTTAATTCACCCCTCCACTTT. This codes for CASNTGGLNSPLHF.